Included here is one TCR beta chain sequence, with context. This clone's antigen is unknown. It has no much larger one-base neighbor in the sample; base qualities were not kept. Via the germline V gene, CDR1 is SGHRS and CDR2 YFSETQ. The CDR3 runs 17 residues from the cysteine to the phenylalanine. Just the 51-base CDR3 DNA is kept, in frame starting at base 1. V is pruned by 1 base and J by 4 bases, leaving 13 bases of the junction without a gene match. The data were obtained in a study of blood T cells in healthy people across ages (dated by TCRdb to the mid-2010s). Regarding the study in general: In model experiments, roughly one uniquely barcoded TCR beta cDNA molecule per two T cells was captured by template switching. Donors were grouped into four age groups: young (average 16 years), middle-aged (around 39), aged (about 60) and long-lived (about 82). To avoid experimental bias, donors of different ages were spread randomly across the sequencing lanes. Age-related changes in TCR beta repertoire diversity were measured in the study by deep sequencing normalized with unique cDNA molecular identifiers. For two donors (one aged 18 to 29 and one aged 80 or older), the study analyzed two additional independent replicas of 1 million unique cDNA reads from the same blood draw.

The research as a whole found: Total diversity estimates from one million sequenced T cells were considered lower bounds and underestimates. As age increased, observed TCR beta diversity per million T cells dropped in a roughly linear way, and a significant reduction was already evident by age 40. Conclusive comparison of naive and antigen-experienced compartments was prevented by the profiling of bulk unsorted PBMCs. Donor CMV infection status was unknown, potentially confounding age-related changes in expanded clonotypes. A strong correlation was found between observed TCR beta diversity and the percentage of naive T cells measured by flow cytometry. Compared with the aged group, more naive CD4+ T cells, fewer expanded clones and increased TCR diversity were shown by the long-lived group, suggesting age selection.

Donors were roughly 40 systemically healthy Caucasian individuals from Russia aged roughly 6 to 95 years. Each donor gave ten milliliters of peripheral blood, collected into EDTA-treated Vacutainer tubes. PBMCs were isolated by Ficoll-Paque density-gradient centrifugation, with at least 7 million obtained per sample. Trizol reagent was used to extract total RNA from the PBMCs, yielding at least 5.5 micrograms per sample. For every donor, an aliquot of PBMCs went through flow cytometry to measure the percentages of naive CD45RAhigh/CD27high T cells. Libraries were prepared through 5' RACE. The sequencing machine was an Illumina HiSeq 2500. A second PCR of about 7 to 12 cycles was run with a J-beta primer mix and a sample-barcoded 5' primer. Each TCR beta cDNA molecule received a unique molecular identifier from a template-switch 5' adaptor carrying 12 random nucleotides. At least 2.5 million CDR3-containing paired-end reads were obtained from each sample. The Mint cDNA synthesis kit, primed by a TRBC-specific oligonucleotide, was used to synthesize first-strand cDNA from all RNA. Following uracil-DNA glycosylase treatment, a first 18-cycle PCR with universal primers M1SS and BC2_uni_R was performed on all cDNA. In the source study's methods: Normalization of each sample was performed by random selection of 1 million high-quality reads, each carrying a distinct molecular identifier. Instead of being binned into consensus sequences, reads with shared molecular identifiers were discarded. CDR3 identification, clonotype clustering and error correction used MiTCR with a Q25 quality threshold and the strictest error-elimination algorithm. Lower-bound total TCR beta diversity was estimated with a nonparametric unseen species model using Euler transformation. Using fastp trimming at Q25 and MiXCR clonotype assembly, TCRdb reanalyzed the public sequencing data and kept in-frame beta chains. A single entry per CDR3 protein holds the most common genes and DNA from its merged rows. V and J calls and clone size were set by TCRdb, not the authors. Across this sample there are 920,000 or so distinct CDR3 sequences, with 35% to 55% seen only once. Clones ranked in the top ten supply 18% of the sample.

This sequence originates from a woman aged 55 to 70 in good health. The sequenced sample was blood. Recombination connected TRBV5-1 to TRBJ1-2; 7 bases in the junction line up with TRBD1. The DNA sequence is as follows: TGCGCCAGCAGCTTGAAAGATGGACAGGATCCGATCTATGGCTACACCTTC. The translation is CASSLKDGQDPIYGYTF.